The rows below give T cell receptor beta chains drawn from one sample of a study of blood T cell repertoires in COVID-19. Using immunoSEQ multiplex PCR, the repertoire was profiled, and TCRdb retains in-frame clones only, with some absent. This table holds 200,000 to 250,000 clones, 80% to 90% found once. The sample taken for sequencing was peripheral blood. The source of these receptors is a man between 18 and 35 years old with active or convalescent COVID-19. Each CDR3 is given with its conserved first and last residue. D genes are given only for firm matches. Not all rows give a size; the values are once, few, many and, for expanded clones, a class.

abundance	v_gene	j_gene	d_gene	CDR3nt	CDR3aa
NA	TRBV5-6	TRBJ2-5	NA	TGTGCCAGCAGCTCTAGGGAGACCCAGTACTTC	CASSSRETQYF
NA	TRBV5-4	TRBJ2-3	TRBD2	TGTGCCAGCAGCGGAGGGTCTCCGCTAGCGGGGGATACGCAGTATTTT	CASSGGSPLAGDTQYF
once	TRBV10-1	TRBJ2-7	NA	TGCGCCAGCAGTGAGCCGACAGAGCCAATTACCTACGAGCAGTACTTC	CASSEPTEPITYEQYF
NA	TRBV9	TRBJ2-1	NA	TGTGCCAGCAGCGTCCTGTTGCGGGGAACCTACAATGAGCAGTTCTTC	CASSVLLRGTYNEQFF
NA	TRBV3-1/TRBV3-2	TRBJ2-2	TRBD2	TGTGCCAGCAGGGCACTAGCGATCAACACCGGGGAGCTGTTTTTT	CASRALAINTGELFF
NA	TRBV27	TRBJ2-1	TRBD2	TGTGCCAGCAGTTTTTCAGCGGGGACTCAAAATGAGCAGTTCTTC	CASSFSAGTQNEQFF
NA	TRBV12-5	TRBJ2-5	TRBD2	TGTGCTAGTGGTGGGGGGGTCGGAGAGACCCAGTACTTC	CASGGGVGETQYF
NA	TRBV6-5	TRBJ1-6	NA	TGTGCCAGCAAAGCGGGTGCTAGTAATTCACCCCTCCACTTT	CASKAGASNSPLHF
NA	TRBV30	TRBJ2-1	TRBD2	TGTGCCTGGAGTGTGCCCGGACTAGCGACCTACAATGAGCAGTTCTTC	CAWSVPGLATYNEQFF
NA	TRBV29-1	TRBJ2-3	NA	TGCAGCGTTGAAGCGGCAGATACGCAGTATTTT	CSVEAADTQYF
NA	TRBV5-1	TRBJ1-1	NA	TGCGCCAGCAGCTCCAGGGATATCACTGAAGCTTTCTTT	CASSSRDITEAFF
NA	TRBV6-4	TRBJ1-1	NA	TGTGCCAGCAGTGCTTCATTCGGCACTGAAGCTTTCTTT	CASSASFGTEAFF
NA	TRBV4-2	TRBJ1-1	NA	TGTGCCAGCAGTATTCCCCAGGAGAGGGAGGCTTTCTTT	CASSIPQEREAFF
NA	TRBV6-2/TRBV6-3	TRBJ1-2	NA	TGTGCCAGCAGTTACAGTATCGCGCGGGACCTTAACTATGGCTACACCTTC	CASSYSIARDLNYGYTF
few	TRBV6-5	TRBJ1-1	NA	TGTGCCAGCAGCATCGGGGGAAACATGAACACTGAAGCTTTCTTT	CASSIGGNMNTEAFF
NA	TRBV12-3/TRBV12-4	TRBJ1-2	NA	TGTGCCAGCAGGGAGGGCTGGGGTGTCTACACCTTC	CASREGWGVYTF
once	TRBV2	TRBJ1-2	NA	TGTGCCAGCAGTGAGAACAGTAACTATGGCTACACCTTC	CASSENSNYGYTF
NA	TRBV7-8	TRBJ2-7	TRBD1	TGTGCCAGCAGCTCCCGACAGGGCGCCTCCTACGAGCAGTACTTC	CASSSRQGASYEQYF